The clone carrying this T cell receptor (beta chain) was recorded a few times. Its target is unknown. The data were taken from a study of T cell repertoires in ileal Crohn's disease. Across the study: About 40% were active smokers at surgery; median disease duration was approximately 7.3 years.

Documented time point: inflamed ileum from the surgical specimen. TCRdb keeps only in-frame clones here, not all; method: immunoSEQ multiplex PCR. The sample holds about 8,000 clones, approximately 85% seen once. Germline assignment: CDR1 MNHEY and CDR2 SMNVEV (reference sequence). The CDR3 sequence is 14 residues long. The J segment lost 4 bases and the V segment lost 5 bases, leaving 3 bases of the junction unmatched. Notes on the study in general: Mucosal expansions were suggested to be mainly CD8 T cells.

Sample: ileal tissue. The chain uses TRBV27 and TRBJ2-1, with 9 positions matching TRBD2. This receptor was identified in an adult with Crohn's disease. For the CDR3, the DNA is TGTGCCAGCAGTCCGACTAGCGGATACAATGAGCAGTTCTTC. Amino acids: CASSPTSGYNEQFF.